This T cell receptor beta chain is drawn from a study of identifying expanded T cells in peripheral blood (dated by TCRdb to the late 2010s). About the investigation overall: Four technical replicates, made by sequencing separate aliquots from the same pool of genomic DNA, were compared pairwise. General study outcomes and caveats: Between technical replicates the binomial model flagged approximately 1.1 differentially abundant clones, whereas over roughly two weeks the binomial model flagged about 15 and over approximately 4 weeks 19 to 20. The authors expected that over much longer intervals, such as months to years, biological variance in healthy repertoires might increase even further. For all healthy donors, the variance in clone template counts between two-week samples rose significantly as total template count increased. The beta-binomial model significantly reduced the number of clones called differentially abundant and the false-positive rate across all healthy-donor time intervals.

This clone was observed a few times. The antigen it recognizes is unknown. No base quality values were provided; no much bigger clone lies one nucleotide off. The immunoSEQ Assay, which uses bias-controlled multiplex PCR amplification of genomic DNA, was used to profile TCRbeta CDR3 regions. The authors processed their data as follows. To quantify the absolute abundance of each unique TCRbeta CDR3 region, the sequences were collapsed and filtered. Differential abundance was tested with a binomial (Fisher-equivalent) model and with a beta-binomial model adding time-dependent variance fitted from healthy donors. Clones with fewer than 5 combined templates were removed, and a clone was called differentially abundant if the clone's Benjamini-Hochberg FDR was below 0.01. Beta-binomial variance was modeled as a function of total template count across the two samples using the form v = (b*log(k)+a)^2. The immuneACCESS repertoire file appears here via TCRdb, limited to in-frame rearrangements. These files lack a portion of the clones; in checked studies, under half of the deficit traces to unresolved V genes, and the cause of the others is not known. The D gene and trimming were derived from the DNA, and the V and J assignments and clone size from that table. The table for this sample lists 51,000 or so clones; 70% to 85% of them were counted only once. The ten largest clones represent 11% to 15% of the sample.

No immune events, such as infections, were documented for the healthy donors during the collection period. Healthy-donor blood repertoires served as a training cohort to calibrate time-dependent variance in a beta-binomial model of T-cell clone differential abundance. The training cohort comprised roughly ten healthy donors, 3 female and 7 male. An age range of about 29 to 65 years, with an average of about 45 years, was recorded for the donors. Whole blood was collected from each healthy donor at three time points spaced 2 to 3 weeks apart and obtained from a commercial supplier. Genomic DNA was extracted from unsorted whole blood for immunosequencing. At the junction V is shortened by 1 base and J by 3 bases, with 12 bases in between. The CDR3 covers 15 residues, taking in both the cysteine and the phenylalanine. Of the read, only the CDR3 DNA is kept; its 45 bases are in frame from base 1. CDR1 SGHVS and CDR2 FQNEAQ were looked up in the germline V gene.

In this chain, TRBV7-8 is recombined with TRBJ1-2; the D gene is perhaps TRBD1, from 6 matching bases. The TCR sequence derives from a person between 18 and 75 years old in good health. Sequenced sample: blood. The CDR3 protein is CASSLGSGGHYGYTF. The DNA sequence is TGTGCCAGCAGCTTAGGTTCGGGGGGCCACTATGGCTACACCTTC.